The 30 T cell receptor beta chains presented below share a single source sample, sequenced in a study of OX40 agonist ivuxolimab in advanced cancers. The table came from immunoSEQ multiplex PCR; TCRdb's copy has only in-frame clones and leaves some out. In the table there are around 80,000 clones, around 86% of which are singletons. The starting material was CD4+ or CD8+ T cells sorted from blood, obtained in a trial of the OX40 agonist ivuxolimab. The receptor set was obtained from an adult with an advanced solid tumor such as melanoma, head and neck, liver or kidney cancer.

The chain links TRBV7-9 to TRBJ2-5, with TRBD2 identical over 10 bases. Per germline, CDR1 SEHNR and CDR2 FQNEAQ (reference sequence). V was pared by 7 bases and J by 4 bases, with 15 bases of the junction left unmatched. The CDR3 totals 17 residues. Here the CDR3 reads CASTRRGLAREGETQYF. CDR3 nucleotides: TGTGCCAGCACCCGAAGGGGACTAGCGAGAGAGGGAGAGACCCAGTACTTC. Variable domain in full (rest from reference TRBV7-9 and TRBJ2-5): DTGVSQNPRHKITKRGQNVTFRCDPISEHNRLYWYRQTLGQGPEFLTYFQNEAQLEKSRLLSDRFSAERPKGSFSTLEIQRTEQGDSAMYLCASTRRGLAREGETQYFGPGTRLLVL.

The rearrangement uses TRBV6-5 and TRBJ2-7, with D hard to call. Trimming pared 0 bases from V and 9 bases from J, leaving 12 bases between. The CDR3 totals 13 residues. Germline CDR1 and CDR2: MNHEY and SVGAGI. The CDR3 is CASSYSPGRAQYF. In DNA, the CDR3 is TGTGCCAGCAGTTACTCCCCCGGGCGAGCGCAGTACTTC.

The rearrangement joins TRBV7-2 to TRBJ2-5; D not certain. CDR3 length: 13 residues. Trimming took 5 bases from V and 3 from J, leaving 10 bases between them. Germline lookup yields CDR1 SGHTA and CDR2 FQGNSA. The CDR3 region is CASSLFSKETQYF. Written as DNA, the CDR3 is TGTGCCAGCAGCCTTTTCAGCAAAGAGACCCAGTACTTC.

The V gene is TRBV6-6, the J gene TRBJ1-2; 9 positions agree with TRBD1. The germline V gene has CDR1 MNHNY and CDR2 SVGAGI (reference sequence). The CDR3 covers 16 residues. The ends lost 4 bases at V and 0 bases at J; junction bases unmatched: 6. CDR3 DNA: TGTGCCAGCAGTTCCGACAGGGGGGTGTCTAACTATGGCTACACCTTC. Protein product: CASSSDRGVSNYGYTF.

This chain connects TRBV15 to TRBJ2-7; 11 bases are shared with TRBD1. The CDR3 runs to 16 residues. CDR1 LNHNV and CDR2 YYDKDF come from the germline V gene (reference sequence). V shed 3 bases and J 3 bases; nucleotides not matched to a gene: 7. CDR3: CATSSSGTGGSYEQYF. The CDR3 DNA sequence: TGTGCCACCAGCAGTTCCGGGACAGGGGGGAGCTACGAGCAGTACTTC.

The chain carries TRBV7-2 and TRBJ1-5; possible D gene TRBD1, 6 bases. V lost 1 base and J 4 bases, leaving 14 bases between the germline ends. This CDR3 region has 16 residues. CDR1 is SGHTA, CDR2 FQGNSA, per germline. Here the CDR3 reads CASSLEIRTDNQPQHF. The CDR3 DNA sequence: TGTGCCAGCAGCTTAGAGATTAGGACAGATAATCAGCCCCAGCATTTT.

The chain has TRBV5-6 and TRBJ2-3; maybe TRBD2 (5 bases). Trimming shortened V by 2 bases and J by 0 bases, and 13 bases separated the two germline ends. This CDR3 is 16 amino acids long. Germline V gene lookup returns CDR1 SGHDT and CDR2 YYEEEE. The CDR3 nucleotides read TGTGCCAGCAGCTTCGGACTCCAACCTAGCACAGATACGCAGTATTTT. Protein sequence: CASSFGLQPSTDTQYF.

This clone was observed a single time. The chain combines TRBV5-6 with TRBJ1-2; maybe TRBD1 (6 bases). The V end was cut by 4 bases, the J end by 4 bases, with 11 bases between. There are 13 residues in the CDR3. The V gene's germline CDR1 is SGHDT and CDR2 YYEEEE. CDR3 protein: CASSPTGLYGYTF. The CDR3 DNA reads as TGTGCCAGCAGCCCAACAGGGCTCTATGGCTACACCTTC.

This chain uses TRBV27 with TRBJ1-1; TRBD1 matches at 7 bases. The V gene end was trimmed by 7 bases and the J gene end by 11 bases; junction bases not matched to a gene: 22. From germline, CDR1 is MNHEY and CDR2 SMNVEV (reference sequence). The CDR3 is 16 residues long. The CDR3 DNA is TGTGCCAGCACCAATAGTAGAGGGACAGTTCCCTTCGGGGCTTTCTTT. Protein: CASTNSRGTVPFGAFF.

The chain employs TRBV11-2 and TRBJ2-7; D gene ambiguous. From germline, CDR1 is SGHAT and CDR2 FQNNGV. V lost 4 bases to trimming and J lost 0 bases, with 1 base between them. CDR3 length equals 11 residues. DNA of the CDR3: TGTGCCAGCAGCTACTCCTACGAGCAGTACTTC. It translates to CASSYSYEQYF.

This clone has just one count. V usage is TRBV5-1 and J usage is TRBJ1-4; no reliable D call. The V and J ends lost 3 bases and 5 bases respectively, with 8 bases between them. Germline lookup yields CDR1 SGHRS and CDR2 YFSETQ. CDR3 length: 13 residues. The CDR3 protein is CASSSRGNEKLFF. CDR3 DNA: TGCGCCAGCAGCTCTCGGGGAAATGAAAAACTGTTTTTT.

V usage is TRBV5-1 and J usage is TRBJ1-5; weak D call: TRBD1 (5 bases). Germline CDR1 and CDR2: SGHRS and YFSETQ. This CDR3 has 14 amino acids. The germline V and J ends were trimmed by 4 bases and 3 bases, with 11 bases remaining between them. The chain's CDR3 is CASSPGGTNQPQHF. CDR3 DNA: TGCGCCAGCAGCCCCGGGGGGACCAATCAGCCCCAGCATTTT. The whole variable domain, remainder taken from reference TRBV5-1 and TRBJ1-5, is KAGVTQTPRYLIKTRGQQVTLSCSPISGHRSVSWYQQTPGQGLQFLFEYFSETQRNKGNFPGRFSGRQFSNSRSEMNVSTLELGDSALYLCASSPGGTNQPQHFGDGTRLSIL.

DNA of the CDR3: TGTGCCACCAGCAGAGGGGACACAGATACGCAGTATTTT. It translates to CATSRGDTDTQYF. The chain carries TRBV15 and TRBJ2-3; D is uncertain. The germline V gene encodes CDR1 LNHNV and CDR2 YYDKDF (reference sequence). The V gene lost 1 base and the J gene lost 2 bases, with 4 bases spanning the gap. CDR3 length: 13 amino acids.

The rearrangement joins TRBV7-2 to TRBJ2-3; D could derive from TRBD1 or TRBD2 (6 bases each). CDR1 is SGHTA, CDR2 FQGNSA, per germline. The CDR3 sequence is 16 residues long. The V end lost 7 bases, the J end lost 0 bases, and 17 bases lay between the germline ends. CDR3 sequence: CASTLTGTFSTDTQYF. CDR3 DNA sequence: TGTGCCAGCACCCTTACAGGGACTTTTAGCACAGATACGCAGTATTTT.

On this clone itself: An end of the junction does not agree with germline; a read error may underlie this. V and J are TRBV27 and TRBJ2-2, with 12 positions matching TRBD1. Germline loops: CDR1 MNHEY, CDR2 SMNVEV (reference sequence). The length of the CDR3 is 14 residues. The CDR3 sequence: CASRSGTGGRGAVF. In nucleotides, the CDR3 is TGTGCCAGCAGATCCGGGACAGGGGGCCGGGGAGCTGTTTTT.

The chain carries TRBV6-5 and TRBJ2-7; D may be TRBD1 (6 bases). Germline values: CDR1 MNHEY, CDR2 SVGAGI. This CDR3 has 12 amino acids. Trimming took off 6 bases at V and 3 bases at J, with 9 bases between the two ends. CDR3 DNA sequence: TGTGCCAGCAGAGAACAGGGCTACGAGCAGTACTTC. Protein: CASREQGYEQYF.

This chain connects TRBV2 to TRBJ1-4; D not resolved. This CDR3 comprises 15 residues. The germline gives CDR1 SNHLY, CDR2 FYNNEI. Trimming shortened V by 6 bases and J by 3 bases, and 14 bases separated the two germline ends. The CDR3 loop is CASRSKETSNEKLFF. CDR3 DNA: TGTGCCAGCAGGAGTAAAGAGACCTCTAATGAAAAACTGTTTTTT.

J is TRBJ2-1 and V is TRBV2, with 8 bases identical to TRBD1. Per the germline V gene, CDR1 is SNHLY and CDR2 is FYNNEI. The CDR3 is made up of 14 amino acids. The J segment lost 8 bases and the V segment lost 4 bases, leaving 7 bases of the junction unmatched. The CDR3 spells CASSARGRPDEQFF. CDR3 nucleotides: TGTGCCAGCAGTGCCAGGGGGCGCCCCGATGAGCAGTTCTTC.

The CDR3 here is CASTKSGGGASTDTQYF. CDR3 bases: TGTGCCAGCACCAAGTCGGGCGGGGGGGCCAGCACAGATACGCAGTATTTT. The rearrangement uses TRBV7-9 and TRBJ2-3, with 9 bases fitting TRBD2. The trim removed 7 bases at V and 0 bases at J, leaving 11 bases unmatched. Germline V CDR1 and CDR2: SEHNR, FQNEAQ (reference sequence). The CDR3 runs to 17 residues.

This clone was observed a single time. V gene TRBV4-3 combines with J gene TRBJ2-1; D uncertain. The ends were cut back, 1 base at V and 0 bases at J, with 16 bases in the middle. CDR3 length: 18 amino acids. Germline V gene sequence: CDR1 LGHNA, CDR2 YSLEER. The DNA of the CDR3 is TGCGCCAGCAGCCAAGTAGGTCCGGGTCCGAGCTCCTACAATGAGCAGTTCTTC. Translation: CASSQVGPGPSSYNEQFF.

This chain uses TRBV25-1 with TRBJ2-1; TRBD2 is a possible D gene (5 bases). Germline V CDR1 and CDR2: MGHDK, SYGVNS. There are 14 residues in the CDR3. V gave up 2 bases and J gave up 0 bases, with 5 bases separating them. CDR3 amino acids: CASSEAGSYNEQFF. The DNA of the CDR3 is TGTGCCAGCAGTGAAGCGGGCTCCTACAATGAGCAGTTCTTC.

CDR3 coding DNA: TGTGCCAGTAGCGAGGGACAGGACTATGGCTACACCTTC. Residues: CASSEGQDYGYTF. The chain couples TRBV19 to TRBJ1-2, with 8 nucleotides matching TRBD1. In germline, CDR1 is LNHDA, CDR2 SQIVND (reference sequence). CDR3 length: 13 amino acids. J lost 3 bases, V lost 6 bases, and 3 bases had no gene match.

The V and J genes are TRBV6-5 and TRBJ2-7; D is perhaps TRBD1 or TRBD2 (6 bases each). V was cut by 6 bases and J by 3 bases, with 18 bases left in between. Germline CDR1 and CDR2: MNHEY and SVGAGI. The CDR3 runs 15 residues. In nucleotides, the CDR3 is TGTGCCAGCAGCCGCCCGGGGGCGGGGCGCTACGAGCAGTACTTC. Encoded protein: CASSRPGAGRYEQYF.

This chain links TRBV20-1 with TRBJ1-4; D call uncertain. This CDR3 has 11 amino acids. The V gene's germline CDR1 is DFQATT and CDR2 SNEGSKA (reference sequence). V lost 4 bases to trimming and J lost 3 bases, with 3 bases between them. The CDR3 DNA reads TGCAGTGCTAATCCTAATGAAAAACTGTTTTTT. Translating gives CSANPNEKLFF.

The chain couples TRBV9 to TRBJ2-1; D gene ambiguous. Trimming took 4 bases from V and 0 from J, leaving 14 bases between them. CDR1 and CDR2 (germline): SGDLS, YYNGEE. The CDR3 is 16 amino acids. The CDR3 DNA reads TGTGCCAGCAGCCCCGGTCTATGGAGCTCCTACAATGAGCAGTTCTTC. Protein: CASSPGLWSSYNEQFF.

This clone has only a few counts. The chain joins TRBV5-8 to TRBJ1-5, with D unclear. Germline V gives CDR1 SGHTS, CDR2 YDEGEE. The V and J ends lost 5 bases and 5 bases respectively, with 20 bases between them. CDR3 size: 16 residues. The CDR3 is CASSFEMGRGDQPQHF. CDR3 DNA sequence: TGTGCCAGCAGTTTTGAAATGGGCAGAGGAGATCAGCCCCAGCATTTT.

The chain is built from TRBV27 and TRBJ1-5, with D uncertain. The germline CDR1 and CDR2 sequences are MNHEY and SMNVEV (reference sequence). Deletions cut 2 bases from V and 3 bases from J, with 8 bases between. The length of the CDR3 is 14 residues. The CDR3 coding sequence is TGTGCCAGCAGTTTACAGGACCCCAATCAGCCCCAGCATTTT. Residues: CASSLQDPNQPQHF.

This clone was picked up a small number of times. The CDR3 sequence is CATPLSSGSSYNEQFF. In nucleotides, the CDR3 is TGTGCCACCCCGCTTAGCTCCGGGAGCTCCTACAATGAGCAGTTCTTC. The rearrangement uses TRBV7-9 and TRBJ2-1; D may be TRBD2 (6 bases). Germline values: CDR1 SEHNR, CDR2 FQNEAQ (reference sequence). The ends were cut back, 10 bases at V and 0 bases at J, with 19 bases in the middle. CDR3 length: 16 amino acids. The full variable domain, with the rest looked up from reference TRBV7-9 and TRBJ2-1, is DTGVSQNPRHKITKRGQNVTFRCDPISEHNRLYWYRQTLGQGPEFLTYFQNEAQLEKSRLLSDRFSAERPKGSFSTLEIQRTEQGDSAMYLCATPLSSGSSYNEQFFGPGTRLTVL.

The chain recombines TRBV5-1 with TRBJ2-7; D unresolved. The germline V gene encodes CDR1 SGHRS and CDR2 YFSETQ. The V end lost 0 bases, the J end lost 4 bases, and 14 bases lay between the germline ends. The CDR3 length is 15 residues. The chain's CDR3 is CASSLVRVYGYEQYF. CDR3 DNA sequence: TGCGCCAGCAGCTTGGTTCGGGTTTACGGGTACGAGCAGTACTTC.

This chain connects TRBV30 to TRBJ1-2, with D possibly TRBD1 on 6 matching bases. Trimming removed 4 bases at V and 3 bases at J, with 12 bases between. This CDR3 spans 13 amino acids. Germline CDR1 reads GTSNPN; CDR2 reads SVGIG (reference sequence). This CDR3 is CAWITDSYYGYTF. CDR3 nucleotide sequence: TGTGCCTGGATCACGGACAGTTACTATGGCTACACCTTC. Together with reference TRBV30 and TRBJ1-2, the CDR3 gives the full variable domain: SQTIHQWPATLVQPVGSPLSLECTVEGTSNPNLYWYRQAAGRGLQLLFYSVGIGQISSEVPQNLSASRPQDRQFILSSKKLLLSDSGFYLCAWITDSYYGYTFGSGTRLTVV.